Presented here are 19 T cell receptor beta chains from one specimen sequenced in a study of cytomegalovirus exposure and HLA in healthy donors. PCR involved 60 Vbeta and 13 Jbeta primers. Data came from immunoSEQ multiplex PCR; TCRdb stores just in-frame clones and leaves some out. The sample includes 180,000 or so clones, more than 60% seen only once; the top ten take about 7.7%. Sample: PBMCs. The origin of the receptors is a woman between 40 and 50 years old in good health and CMV-seropositive.

The chain carries TRBV28 and TRBJ1-1; 8 positions match TRBD1. From germline, CDR1 is MDHEN and CDR2 SYDVKM. This CDR3 contains 16 residues. V dropped 2 bases and J dropped 4; count of bases not matched to a gene: 9. The CDR3 sequence: CASSLPGTGRVTEAFF. For the CDR3, the DNA is TGTGCCAGCAGTTTACCCGGGACAGGACGGGTCACTGAAGCTTTCTTT.

J is TRBJ2-5 and V is TRBV27; 7 bases agree with TRBD1. Germline CDR1 reads MNHEY; CDR2 reads SMNVEV (reference sequence). The V and J ends lost 3 bases and 1 base, in that order; junction bases with no gene match: 5. The CDR3 consists of 15 residues. CDR3 protein: CASSFRWDSQETQYF. DNA of the CDR3: TGTGCCAGCAGTTTCCGGTGGGACAGCCAAGAGACCCAGTACTTC.

The DNA of the CDR3 is TGTGCCAGCAGTTCCCGCTCATCGAAGAAATCTCCCGGGACAGTTGACTCCTACGAGCAGTACTTC. Protein product: CASSSRSSKKSPGTVDSYEQYF. The rearrangement joins TRBV28 to TRBJ2-7; TRBD1 matches at 7 bases. Looked up from germline, CDR1 is MDHEN and CDR2 is SYDVKM. V dropped 4 bases and J dropped 0; count of bases not matched to a gene: 27. The CDR3 has 22 residues. The full variable domain, its missing parts supplied by reference TRBV28 and TRBJ2-7, is DVKVTQSSRYLVKRTGEKVFLECVQDMDHENMFWYRQDPGLGLRLIYFSYDVKMKEKGDIPEGYSVSREKKERFSLILESASTNQTSMYLCASSSRSSKKSPGTVDSYEQYFGPGTRLTVT.

This clone was detected only once. The chain employs TRBV2 and TRBJ2-2, with 11 bases identical to TRBD1. Germline CDR1 and CDR2: SNHLY and FYNNEI. The CDR3 sequence is 15 residues long. The junction had 7 bases not matched to a gene; V was cut back by 6 bases and J by 7 bases. CDR3 loop: CASRPDRGLGGELFF. DNA for the CDR3: TGTGCCAGCAGACCGGACAGGGGGCTTGGCGGGGAGCTGTTTTTT.

The sample holds a few counts of this clone. The chain couples TRBV29-1 to TRBJ1-1, with 7 bases lining up with TRBD1. CDR1 SQVTM and CDR2 ANQGSEA come from the germline V gene. This CDR3 spans 14 amino acids. Trimming cost V 3 bases and J 2 bases; bases outside gene matches: 6. The CDR3: CSVERGHGNTEAFF. CDR3 nucleotides: TGCAGCGTTGAGAGGGGGCATGGAAACACTGAAGCTTTCTTT.

The chain recombines TRBV27 with TRBJ2-7; 9 bases are a match to TRBD2. The ends lost 5 bases at V and 3 bases at J; junction bases unmatched: 11. The CDR3 consists of 16 residues. In germline, CDR1 is MNHEY, CDR2 SMNVEV (reference sequence). For the CDR3, the DNA is TGTGCCAGCAGTCGCAGCGGGAGGTTTACAGGCTACGAGCAGTACTTC. Protein: CASSRSGRFTGYEQYF.

The V gene is TRBV2, the J gene TRBJ2-6; D not certain. V dropped 1 base and J dropped 2 bases, with 6 bases sitting between them. CDR1 and CDR2 (germline): SNHLY, FYNNEI. CDR3 length equals 15 residues. DNA of the CDR3: TGTGCCAGCAGTGAAGGAGGTACTGGGGCCAACGTCCTGACTTTC. Protein: CASSEGGTGANVLTF.

This clone has just a few counts. This chain links TRBV30 with TRBJ2-7; TRBD1 matches 9 bases. This CDR3 region has 14 residues. The V and J ends lost 5 bases and 3 bases, in that order; junction bases with no gene match: 8. The germline gives CDR1 GTSNPN, CDR2 SVGIG (reference sequence). The CDR3: CAWDPGQGSYEQYF. As DNA, the CDR3 is TGTGCCTGGGACCCGGGACAGGGAAGCTACGAGCAGTACTTC.

This chain joins TRBV5-6 and TRBJ2-3; 8 bases line up with TRBD2. Germline V lookup: CDR1 SGHDT, CDR2 YYEEEE. The CDR3 is made up of 15 amino acids. Trimming removed 4 bases from V and 2 bases from J; junction bases left unmatched: 6. DNA for the CDR3: TGTGCCAGCAGCCCAGGAGCGGGAGACACAGATACGCAGTATTTT. Residues: CASSPGAGDTDTQYF.

The DNA for the CDR3 is TGCGCCAGCAGCATCCTAGCTGTTTACAATGAGCAGTTCTTC. Translated: CASSILAVYNEQFF. The chain is built from TRBV5-1 and TRBJ2-1; D perhaps matches TRBD2 (5 bases). The CDR3 has 14 residues. V dropped 4 bases and J dropped 4 bases, with 12 bases sitting between them. CDR1 is SGHRS, CDR2 YFSETQ, per germline.

The V gene is TRBV29-1, the J gene TRBJ1-1, with D unresolved. This CDR3 has 14 amino acids. Germline V gene lookup returns CDR1 SQVTM and CDR2 ANQGSEA. Between the trimmed V and J ends, which lost 0 bases and 5 bases, there was a span of 13 bases. Written as DNA, the CDR3 is TGCAGCGTTGAAGATCGATTGTCAGGAACTGAAGCTTTCTTT. Translating gives CSVEDRLSGTEAFF.

The V gene is TRBV7-3, the J gene TRBJ2-5; TRBD1 aligns across 10 bases. This CDR3 region has 16 residues. Per germline, CDR1 SGHTA and CDR2 FQGTGA. Losses at the gene ends were 2 bases for V and 2 bases for J; bases not matched to a gene: 5. The CDR3 DNA follows: TGTGCCAGCAGCTTATCCGGGACAGGGGATCAAGAGACCCAGTACTTC. Amino acids: CASSLSGTGDQETQYF.

This chain connects TRBV11-3 to TRBJ2-2; the match to TRBD2 covers 7 bases. V lost 3 bases, J lost 2 bases, and 9 bases stayed unmatched. From germline, CDR1 is SGHNT and CDR2 YENEEA. The CDR3 runs to 17 residues. The CDR3 DNA reads as TGTGCCAGCAGCTTCGGGGGAGGGCAGTCTAACACCGGGGAGCTGTTTTTT. This codes for CASSFGGGQSNTGELFF.

This clone was detected a few times. V is TRBV4-2 and J is TRBJ2-1, with no clear D. CDR1 LGHNA and CDR2 YNFKEQ come from the germline V gene. Trimming cost V 4 bases and J 2 bases, with 15 bases left between them. The CDR3 has 16 residues. The CDR3 reads CASSRRERSPYNEQFF. The DNA for the CDR3 is TGTGCCAGCAGCCGAAGAGAACGGAGTCCCTACAATGAGCAGTTCTTC.

The chain uses TRBV9 and TRBJ2-2; D unclear. The germline V gene has CDR1 SGDLS and CDR2 YYNGEE. This CDR3 contains 14 residues. V was cut by 0 bases and J by 4 bases, with 7 bases left in between. CDR3 sequence: CASSVARGTGELFF. CDR3 nucleotides: TGTGCCAGCAGCGTAGCGAGAGGCACCGGGGAGCTGTTTTTT. The entire variable domain, with the rest obtained from reference TRBV9 and TRBJ2-2, is as follows: DSGVTQTPKHLITATGQRVTLRCSPRSGDLSVYWYQQSLDQGLQFLIQYYNGEERAKGNILERFSAQQFPDLHSELNLSSLELGDSALYFCASSVARGTGELFFGEGSRLTVL.

This chain connects TRBV7-6 to TRBJ2-3; 9 positions agree with TRBD2. The germline gives CDR1 SGHVS, CDR2 FNYEAQ. V shed 1 base, J shed 7 bases, and the junction held 9 bases outside the gene matches. CDR3 length: 16 residues. The CDR3 region has the DNA TGTGCCAGCAGCTTAGAAGGTAGCGGGAGACCGAATACGCAGTATTTT. Protein product: CASSLEGSGRPNTQYF.

The V gene is TRBV5-6, the J gene TRBJ1-1; 7 bases agree with TRBD1. The germline CDR1 and CDR2 sequences are SGHDT and YYEEEE. The CDR3 sequence is 15 residues long. V lost 4 bases and J lost 5; bases outside the gene matches: 11. The CDR3 bases are TGTGCCAGCAGCGGTACGGACAGGTCCCTTACTGAAGCTTTCTTT. As protein: CASSGTDRSLTEAFF.

The chain employs TRBV28 and TRBJ2-6, with D unresolved. Germline loops: CDR1 MDHEN, CDR2 SYDVKM. V was clipped by 6 bases and J by 0 bases, with 3 bases between them. CDR3 length equals 13 residues. CDR3: CASSRSGANVLTF. The CDR3 coding sequence is TGTGCCAGCAGCCGCTCTGGGGCCAACGTCCTGACTTTC.

V gene TRBV5-4 combines with J gene TRBJ2-1, with D possibly matching TRBD1 (6 bases). Germline V CDR1 and CDR2: SGHNT, YYREEE (reference sequence). The CDR3 extends over 15 amino acids. V dropped 4 bases and J dropped 8 bases, with 19 bases sitting between them. The CDR3 spells CASSRRDTGRDEQFF. The CDR3 nucleotides read TGTGCCAGCAGCCGCCGGGACACGGGCCGGGATGAGCAGTTCTTC.